Below, 19 T cell receptor beta chains from the same sample are listed, as sequenced in a study of vaccination effects on CD4 cells after COVID-19. Following 10 days of culture, CD4+ T cells were isolated. Clones were read by immunoSEQ multiplex PCR, and TCRdb kept only the in-frame ones, dropping some. Of approximately 30,000 clones in the sample, less than 75% are singletons; the top ten hold approximately 9.8%. Their target antigens are unknown. The source material was CD4+ T cells from PBMCs cultured without peptide, sampled before COVID-19 vaccination. Source of these receptors: a human donor who received a COVID-19 vaccine.

The rearrangement uses TRBV3-1 (or the pseudogene TRBV3-2) and TRBJ1-2; maybe TRBD1 (5 bases). From germline, CDR1 is LGHDT and CDR2 YNNKEL (reference sequence). The V end lost 5 bases, the J end lost 2 bases, and 6 bases lay between the germline ends. This CDR3 is built from 12 residues. The CDR3 bases are TGTGCCAGCAGCGGGGGGAACTATGGCTACACCTTC. Residues: CASSGGNYGYTF.

The gene calls are TRBV23-1 and TRBJ2-7; weak D call: TRBD2 (6 bases). TRBV23-1 is known as an ORF, though its function is uncertain. The V end was cut by 4 bases, the J end by 1 base, with 11 bases between. The CDR3 runs 14 residues. CDR3 in DNA: TGCGCCAGCAGTCCTCGGGGGACGTCCTACGAGCAGTACTTC. It yields the protein CASSPRGTSYEQYF.

Only one count was recorded for this clone. V usage is TRBV11-2 and J usage is TRBJ2-7, with D possibly being TRBD2 (5 bases). CDR1 is SGHAT and CDR2 is FQNNGV in the germline V gene. The CDR3 is made up of 14 amino acids. V lost 3 bases and J 6 bases, leaving 15 bases between the germline ends. CDR3 coding DNA: TGTGCCAGCAGCTTCGGGGATTCTGGTGGCGAGCAGTACTTC. Its protein product is CASSFGDSGGEQYF.

CDR3 protein: CASSYYGDEQYF. The DNA for the CDR3 is TGTGCCAGCAGTTACTACGGGGACGAGCAGTACTTC. The genes are TRBV6-5 and TRBJ2-7; maybe TRBD2 (5 bases). Per germline, CDR1 MNHEY and CDR2 SVGAGI. The CDR3 is 12 residues long. V dropped 1 base and J dropped 5 bases, with 6 bases sitting between them.

The gene calls are TRBV6-6 and TRBJ2-7, with 8 bases identical to TRBD1. Germline CDR1 is MNHNY and CDR2 is SVGAGI (reference sequence). With 2 bases clipped from V and 4 bases from J, the junction kept 4 bases outside the gene matches. This CDR3 contains 14 residues. The CDR3 nucleotides are TGTGCCAGCAGTTACCCGGGACAGGCATACGAGCAGTACTTC. Its protein product is CASSYPGQAYEQYF.

This clone was counted between two and nine times. CDR3 sequence: CASSLEELPAGAQYF. The CDR3 DNA reads TGTGCCAGCTCACTCGAAGAGCTGCCGGCCGGGGCCCAGTACTTC. The V gene is TRBV18, the J gene TRBJ2-5; possibly TRBD2 for D (5 bases). The V gene's germline CDR1 is KGHSH and CDR2 LQKENI. With 4 bases removed from V and 9 bases from J, the gap between germline ends came to 21 bases. This CDR3 is built from 15 residues. The variable domain in full, completed from reference TRBV18 and TRBJ2-5, reads NAGVMQNPRHLVRRRGQEARLRCSPMKGHSHVYWYRQLPEEGLKFMVYLQKENIIDESGMPKERFSAEFPKEGPSILRIQQVVRGDSAAYFCASSLEELPAGAQYFGPGTRLLVL.

V and J are TRBV19 and TRBJ2-7, with D tentatively TRBD1 (6 bases). The germline gives CDR1 LNHDA, CDR2 SQIVND (reference sequence). V lost 5 bases, J lost 5 bases, and 19 bases lay in between. The CDR3 has 15 amino acids. The CDR3 region is CASSPGAGRADEQYF. Here the CDR3 DNA reads TGTGCCAGTAGTCCAGGGGCAGGCCGGGCGGACGAGCAGTACTTC.

This clone was observed a handful of times. V is TRBV5-4 and J is TRBJ2-5, with 10 bases matching TRBD2. The CDR3 spans 15 residues. Germline loops: CDR1 SGHNT, CDR2 YYREEE (reference sequence). V was clipped by 5 bases and J by 5 bases; unmatched bases: 9. The CDR3 sequence is CASSSSGGAWETQYF. In DNA form, the CDR3 reads TGTGCCAGCAGTTCCAGCGGGGGGGCCTGGGAGACCCAGTACTTC.

This chain connects TRBV5-6 to TRBJ2-3; TRBD1 matches 9 bases. The CDR3 is made up of 14 amino acids. The V segment lost 2 bases and the J segment 3 bases; nucleotides outside the gene matches: 1. CDR1 is SGHDT and CDR2 is YYEEEE in the germline V gene. The CDR3 DNA reads as TGTGCCAGCAGCTTCGGACAGGGGACAGATACGCAGTATTTT. It codes for CASSFGQGTDTQYF.

The rearrangement joins TRBV28 to TRBJ2-5, with no clear D. Germline V gene sequence: CDR1 MDHEN, CDR2 SYDVKM. V dropped 6 bases and J dropped 4 bases, with 15 bases sitting between them. The CDR3 contains 14 residues. CDR3 in amino acids: CASRLGPGGETQYF. In nucleotides, the CDR3 is TGTGCCAGCAGGTTGGGCCCAGGTGGAGAGACCCAGTACTTC.

The V call is TRBV11-2, the J call TRBJ1-2; the D gene is possibly TRBD1 (5 bases). Germline lookup yields CDR1 SGHAT and CDR2 FQNNGV. Trimming removed 5 bases from V and 4 bases from J, with 14 bases in between. The CDR3 covers 14 residues. The chain's CDR3 is CASSPDSSLYGYTF. The CDR3 DNA reads as TGTGCCAGCAGCCCTGACAGTTCTCTCTATGGCTACACCTTC.

The V call is TRBV30, the J call TRBJ1-2; D not certain. This CDR3 has 12 residues. Germline CDR1 is GTSNPN and CDR2 is SVGIG (reference sequence). Trimming took 4 bases from V and 4 from J, leaving 10 bases between them. For the CDR3, the DNA is TGTGCCTGGAACCCAGCGTCCTATGGCTACACCTTC. Protein sequence: CAWNPASYGYTF.

The chain uses TRBV10-3 and TRBJ2-5; D remains unclear. Germline assignment: CDR1 ENHRY and CDR2 SYGVKD. The length of the CDR3 is 14 residues. The V end was cut by 3 bases, the J end by 2 bases, with 10 bases between. CDR3 loop: CAISEGRTQETQYF. In DNA, the CDR3 is TGTGCCATCAGTGAAGGCAGAACACAAGAGACCCAGTACTTC.

V gene TRBV3-1 (or the pseudogene TRBV3-2) combines with J gene TRBJ2-1; TRBD2 might be the D (6 bases). The CDR3 covers 15 residues. Germline V CDR1 and CDR2: LGHDT, YNNKEL (reference sequence). Trimming took off 4 bases at V and 0 bases at J, with 10 bases between the two ends. CDR3 sequence (DNA): TGTGCCAGCAGCCCGGACTATGTCTCCTACAATGAGCAGTTCTTC. Translated, it gives CASSPDYVSYNEQFF.

The chain couples TRBV27 to TRBJ2-2, with D tentatively TRBD2 (6 bases). V was trimmed by 3 bases and J by 2 bases, leaving 13 bases between them. Germline V CDR1 and CDR2: MNHEY, SMNVEV (reference sequence). The CDR3 spans 16 residues. CDR3 in DNA: TGTGCCAGCAGTTTCTGGGGGGACCAAAACACCGGGGAGCTGTTTTTT. This codes for CASSFWGDQNTGELFF.

The J gene is TRBJ2-3, the V gene TRBV3-1 (or the pseudogene TRBV3-2); 7 nucleotides match TRBD2. Germline CDR1 is LGHDT and CDR2 is YNNKEL (reference sequence). This CDR3 contains 16 residues. The junction had 11 bases not matched to a gene; V was cut back by 2 bases and J by 6 bases. CDR3 residues: CASSQLPGGQTDTQYF. CDR3 nucleotide sequence: TGTGCCAGCAGCCAATTGCCGGGAGGCCAAACGGATACGCAGTATTTT.

The chain uses TRBV10-1 and TRBJ2-1, with 7 positions matching TRBD1. There are 15 residues in the CDR3. Per the germline V gene, CDR1 is WNHNN and CDR2 is SYGVQD (reference sequence). With V trimmed by 4 bases and J by 0 bases, 3 bases remained unmatched. CDR3 loop: CASSGTGGSYNEQFF. The CDR3 bases are TGCGCCAGCAGTGGGACAGGAGGCTCCTACAATGAGCAGTTCTTC.

The V and J genes are TRBV5-1 and TRBJ2-3; 13 nucleotides line up with TRBD2. Unmatched junction bases numbered 1, after V lost 1 base and J lost 5 bases. The CDR3 sequence is 15 residues long. Germline CDR1 and CDR2: SGHRS and YFSETQ. The DNA for the CDR3 is TGCGCCAGCAGCTTGACTAGCGGGGGGGGAGATACGCAGTATTTT. Its translation: CASSLTSGGGDTQYF.

V is TRBV27 and J is TRBJ1-2; D is perhaps TRBD1 (6 bases). The length of the CDR3 is 14 residues. The V gene's germline CDR1 is MNHEY and CDR2 SMNVEV (reference sequence). V lost 1 base and J 6 bases, leaving 12 bases between the germline ends. In nucleotides, the CDR3 is TGTGCCAGCAGTTTATGGGGGCGAAAGAATGGCTACACCTTC. Its protein product is CASSLWGRKNGYTF.